This T cell receptor (beta chain) was found in a study of blood T cell repertoires in COVID-19. For the study at large: Sources were T cells, B-cell-depleted T cells, or PBMCs; the material itself was cDNA or gDNA.

As processed by the authors: Amplified reference gene primers provided the basis for estimating nucleated cell counts. Generated by immunoSEQ multiplex PCR, the TCRdb table keeps only in-frame clones and is missing some. The V and J calls and clone size are taken from that table; D and trimming were inferred from the DNA. The sample lists around 180,000 clones, over 65% occurring once. The CDR3 runs to 13 residues. V shed 9 bases and J shed 3 bases, with 12 bases lying between them. In germline, CDR1 is MNHEY, CDR2 SVGAGI. The sample taken for sequencing was peripheral blood. V gene TRBV6-5 combines with J gene TRBJ1-5; no clear D. This TCR was sampled from a woman older than 75 with acute or convalescent COVID-19. CDR3 nucleotides: TGTGCCAGTAGACGGGGAGCCAATCAGCCCCAGCATTTT. Translating it yields CASRRGANQPQHF.